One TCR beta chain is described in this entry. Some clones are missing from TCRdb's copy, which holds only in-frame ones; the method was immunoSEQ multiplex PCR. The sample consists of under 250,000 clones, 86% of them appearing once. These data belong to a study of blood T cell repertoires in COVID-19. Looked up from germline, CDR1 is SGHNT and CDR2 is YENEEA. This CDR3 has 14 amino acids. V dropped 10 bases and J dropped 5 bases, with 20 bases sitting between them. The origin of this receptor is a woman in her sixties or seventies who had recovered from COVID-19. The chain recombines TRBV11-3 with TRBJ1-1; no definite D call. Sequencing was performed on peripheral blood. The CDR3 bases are TGTGCCACCTTACGGCGGGGAGGGTGGACTGAAGCTTTCTTT. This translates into CATLRRGGWTEAFF.